The 6 T cell receptor beta chains below all came from one sample that was sequenced in a study of human T cells and chemical hapten exposure. One entry per CDR3 protein, called by TCRdb with MiXCR from the RACE reads. Of over 55,000 distinct CDR3 sequences detected, over 8.5% appear once; the ten largest clones hold more than 1.3%. As to time point: patch test 3, about 24 weeks after DPC sensitization. The treatment is: therapeutic diphenylcyclopropenone sensitization with weekly scalp DPC. This sample comprised whole blood, obtained in connection with sensitization to the hapten diphenylcyclopropenone (DPC). These receptors came from a woman aged 50 to 65 with alopecia areata. Some clones in this sample may be carry-over from other donors' samples.

This clonotype has at least ten counts. The chain carries TRBV28 and TRBJ1-5, with D unresolved. V lost 8 bases and J lost 3, with 11 bases in between. The CDR3 extends over 13 amino acids. Germline lookup yields CDR1 MDHEN and CDR2 SYDVKM. The CDR3: CASGWEVNQPQHF. DNA for the CDR3: TGTGCCAGCGGTTGGGAGGTCAATCAGCCCCAGCATTTT.

The rearrangement links TRBV6-5 to TRBJ2-7; 13 bases fit TRBD2. Germline CDR1 is MNHEY and CDR2 is SVGAGI. This CDR3 is built from 15 residues. V was clipped by 4 bases and J by 2 bases; unmatched bases: 2. The CDR3 bases are TGTGCCAGCAGTTGGACTAGCGGGGGCCCCTACGAGCAGTACTTC. Amino acid sequence: CASSWTSGGPYEQYF.

The CDR3 protein is CASSRTGLNTEAFF. The CDR3, as DNA: TGTGCCAGCAGCCGGACAGGGTTGAACACTGAAGCTTTCTTT. The chain is built from TRBV6-5 and TRBJ1-1; 8 bases are a match to TRBD1. The CDR3 length is 14 residues. The V gene's germline CDR1 is MNHEY and CDR2 SVGAGI. With 6 bases clipped from V and 0 bases from J, the junction kept 3 bases outside the gene matches.

This clonotype was counted a few times. The genes are TRBV12-3 or TRBV12-4 and TRBJ2-1; D tentatively reads TRBD1 or TRBD2 (7 bases each). Trimming shortened V by 7 bases and J by 4 bases, and 20 bases separated the two germline ends. The CDR3 covers 16 residues. The CDR3 DNA follows: TGTGCCAGCACCGAACGGGGAGGGGGCGAGTACAATGAGCAGTTCTTC. The encoded protein is CASTERGGGEYNEQFF.

This clonotype was found many times. This sequence joins TRBV28 and TRBJ2-7, with a possible D match to TRBD2 (6 bases). Trimming shortened V by 7 bases and J by 2 bases, and 21 bases separated the two germline ends. This CDR3 is built from 16 residues. The germline CDR1 and CDR2 sequences are MDHEN and SYDVKM. Here the CDR3 DNA reads TGTGCCAGCACCCCCGTGAGTCAGGCGGGGACCTACGAGCAGTACTTC. Its protein product is CASTPVSQAGTYEQYF.

The chain carries TRBV19 and TRBJ2-4; tentatively, D is TRBD2 (6 bases). Between the trimmed V and J ends, which lost 7 bases and 3 bases, there was a span of 19 bases. Per the germline V gene, CDR1 is LNHDA and CDR2 is SQIVND (reference sequence). The CDR3 spans 16 residues. CDR3 sequence (DNA): TGTGCCAGTATGAAGACTAGTATTTTGGGCAAAAACATTCAGTACTTC. Encoded protein: CASMKTSILGKNIQYF.